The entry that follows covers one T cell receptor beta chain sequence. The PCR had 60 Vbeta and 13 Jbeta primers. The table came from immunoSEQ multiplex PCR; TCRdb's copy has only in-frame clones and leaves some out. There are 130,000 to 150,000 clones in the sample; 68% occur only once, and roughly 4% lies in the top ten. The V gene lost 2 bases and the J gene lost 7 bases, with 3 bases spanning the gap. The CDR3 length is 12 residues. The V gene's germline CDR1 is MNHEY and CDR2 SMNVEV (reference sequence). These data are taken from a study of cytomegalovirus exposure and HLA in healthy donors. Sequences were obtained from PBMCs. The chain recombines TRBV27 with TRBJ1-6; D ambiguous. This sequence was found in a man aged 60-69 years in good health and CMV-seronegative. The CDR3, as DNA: TGTGCCAGCAGTTTACTAAATTCACCCCTCCACTTT. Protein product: CASSLLNSPLHF.